A selection of T cell receptor beta chains follows, all from one sample in a study of immune heterogeneity within non-small cell lung tumors. TCRdb reprocessed the multiplex PCR reads with MiXCR, giving one entry per CDR3 protein. The table shows thousands of distinct CDR3 sequences, with 27% occurring only once. Input material: lung tumor tissue. Receptors were obtained from a man aged 60-69 years with non-small cell lung cancer. CDR3s include the opening cysteine and the closing phenylalanine or tryptophan. The D gene is left open where the match is weak. Not every row has a clone size; where given, it reads once, few, many or a size class.

clone size | D gene | J gene | V gene | CDR3 DNA | CDR3 protein
. | . | TRBJ2-5 | TRBV4-1 | TGCGCCAGCAGCCAAGACGAAGTCCCAGCGGCCTTCCGGGAGACCCAGTACTTC | CASSQDEVPAAFRETQYF
. | TRBD2 | TRBJ2-7 | TRBV19 | TGTGCCAGTAGTATGCGGGGCACGGGGGGGGGCGAGCAGTACTTC | CASSMRGTGGGEQYF
. | . | TRBJ2-1 | TRBV11-1 | TGTGCCAGCAGCCTCGGGACCCCTGTAGATGAGCAGTTCTTC | CASSLGTPVDEQFF
few | TRBD1 | TRBJ1-1 | TRBV29-1 | TGCAGCGCACGCCCCGGGACAGGGAACACTGAAGCTTTCTTT | CSARPGTGNTEAFF
few | TRBD1 | TRBJ1-1 | TRBV12-3/TRBV12-4 | TGTGCCAGCACCCCACAGGGGAGCTCTGAAGCTTTCTTT | CASTPQGSSEAFF
. | . | TRBJ1-1 | TRBV6-1 | TGTGCCAGCAGGGTCAGGGTGTGGACTGAAGCTTTCTTT | CASRVRVWTEAFF
. | . | TRBJ2-6 | TRBV19 | TGTGCCAGTAGTCCCACTTTCTCTGGGGCCAACGTCCTGGCTTTC | CASSPTFSGANVLAF
medium-sized | TRBD2 | TRBJ2-7 | TRBV6-2/TRBV6-3 | TGTGCCAGCAGTTACCGGGAGGGCCTACTGTACGAGCAGTACTTC | CASSYREGLLYEQYF
medium-sized | . | TRBJ2-7 | TRBV2 | TGTGCCAGCAGTGAAGCGAACGGCTACGAGCAGTACTTC | CASSEANGYEQYF
. | . | TRBJ2-1 | TRBV29-1 | TGCAGCGTTGTCGGCTCCTACAATGAGCAGTTCTTC | CSVVGSYNEQFF
few | TRBD1 | TRBJ2-5 | TRBV20-1 | TGCAGTGCGAAAGTCCGGGACAGTCACCTTTGGACCCAGTACTTC | CSAKVRDSHLWTQYF
. | TRBD1 | TRBJ1-4 | TRBV7-2 | TGTGCCAGCAGCTTCGATCAGGGGGCCTGGGAAAAACTGTTTTTT | CASSFDQGAWEKLFF
medium-sized | . | TRBJ1-2 | TRBV27 | TGTGCCAGCAGTTTGCAGGGCCTTGGCTATGGCTACACCTTC | CASSLQGLGYGYTF
. | . | TRBJ2-3 | TRBV9 | TGTGCCAGCAGCGTAGAGAGCACTACGCAGTATTTT | CASSVESTTQYF
medium-sized | . | TRBJ2-1 | TRBV2 | TGTGCCAGCACAAGGACCCTCTACAATGAGCAGTTCTTC | CASTRTLYNEQFF
medium-sized | . | TRBJ2-1 | TRBV29-1 | TGCAGCGTTGTCAGAGGGGTCAACTACAATGAGCAGTTCTTC | CSVVRGVNYNEQFF
medium-sized | TRBD1 | TRBJ1-5 | TRBV2 | TGTGCCAGCACCCAAGACAGGGGAATAAGGCAGCCCCAGCATTTT | CASTQDRGIRQPQHF
once | . | TRBJ2-3 | TRBV6-2/TRBV6-3 | TGTGCCAGCAGTTACTTGGATACGCATTATTTT | CASSYLDTHYF
medium-sized | . | TRBJ1-2 | TRBV7-2 | TGTGCCAGCAGCTTAGGTTTGACTAACTATGGCTACACCTTC | CASSLGLTNYGYTF
few | . | TRBJ2-1 | TRBV7-6 | TGTGCCAGCAGCTCCCGTAGGGGTGAGCAGTTCTTC | CASSSRRGEQFF
few | TRBD2 | TRBJ2-2 | TRBV20-1 | TGCAGTGCTAGCCCTTGGACTAGCGGGAGGAGGAACACCGGGGAGCTGTTTTTT | CSASPWTSGRRNTGELFF
medium-sized | . | TRBJ2-7 | TRBV25-1 | TGTGCCAGCATTCGGTCAGGGCGCTTCGAGCAGTACTTC | CASIRSGRFEQYF
. | . | TRBJ2-7 | TRBV5-1 | TGTGCCAGCAGCCGAGAAAGGATTTCCTACGAGCAGTACTTC | CASSRERISYEQYF
. | . | TRBJ1-3 | TRBV12-5 | TGTGCTAGTGGTTTGGGGATTCGACCATCTGGAAACACCATATATTTT | CASGLGIRPSGNTIYF
few | . | TRBJ2-2 | TRBV5-4 | TGTGCCAGCAGCTTGGAGCGGAACACCGGGGAGCTGTTTTTT | CASSLERNTGELFF
few | TRBD2 | TRBJ2-1 | TRBV18 | TGTGCCAGCTCACCATGGGACATTAGCGGGAGTGCGTACAATGAGCAGTTCTTC | CASSPWDISGSAYNEQFF
. | . | TRBJ1-2 | TRBV6-2/TRBV6-3 | TGTGCCAGCAGTGGGGGAGGATCGTACTATGGCTACACCTTC | CASSGGGSYYGYTF
. | . | TRBJ2-7 | TRBV20-1 | TGCAGTGCTAGAGTGACCCCAGTGGAGCAGTACTTC | CSARVTPVEQYF
medium-sized | TRBD2 | TRBJ2-7 | TRBV7-9 | TGTGCCAGCAGCTTTACACTAGCGGGAGTGAACGAGCAGTACTTC | CASSFTLAGVNEQYF
. | TRBD1 | TRBJ1-5 | TRBV2 | TGTGCCAGCAGTGAAGCGCTTTTGAGTGATCAGGGGACAGGGCCCCAGCATTTT | CASSEALLSDQGTGPQHF
few | TRBD1 | TRBJ2-2 | TRBV13 | TGTGCCAGCAGCTTAGAGACAGGGGGGCTGCTTTTT | CASSLETGGLLF